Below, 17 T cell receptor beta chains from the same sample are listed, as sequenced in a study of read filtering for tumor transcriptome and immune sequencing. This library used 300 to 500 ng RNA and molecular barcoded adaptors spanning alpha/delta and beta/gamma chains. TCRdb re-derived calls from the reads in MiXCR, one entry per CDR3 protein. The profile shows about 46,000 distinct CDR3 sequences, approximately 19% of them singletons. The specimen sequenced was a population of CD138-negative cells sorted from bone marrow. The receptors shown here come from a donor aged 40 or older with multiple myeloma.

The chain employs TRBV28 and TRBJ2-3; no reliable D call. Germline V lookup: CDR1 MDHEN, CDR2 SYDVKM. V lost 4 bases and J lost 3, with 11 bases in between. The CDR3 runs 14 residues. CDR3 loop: CASSSPDGTDTQYF. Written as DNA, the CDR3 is TGTGCCAGCAGTTCCCCCGACGGTACAGATACGCAGTATTTT.

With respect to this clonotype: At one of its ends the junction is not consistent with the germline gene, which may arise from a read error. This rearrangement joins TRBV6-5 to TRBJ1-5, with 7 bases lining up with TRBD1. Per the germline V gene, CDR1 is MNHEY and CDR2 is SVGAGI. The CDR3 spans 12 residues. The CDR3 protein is CASRTQGQPQRF. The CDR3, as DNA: TGTGCCAGCAGAACCCAGGGACAGCCCCAGCGTTTT.

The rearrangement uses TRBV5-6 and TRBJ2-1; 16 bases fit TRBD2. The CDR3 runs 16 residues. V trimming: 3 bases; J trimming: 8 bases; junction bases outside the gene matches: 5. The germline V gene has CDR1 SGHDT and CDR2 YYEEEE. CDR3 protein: CASSWGLAGGPYEQFF. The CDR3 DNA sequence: TGTGCCAGCAGCTGGGGACTAGCGGGAGGGCCCTATGAGCAGTTCTTC.

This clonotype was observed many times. CDR3 sequence: CSVERGISTDTQYF. In DNA, the CDR3 is TGCAGCGTTGAAAGGGGAATAAGCACAGATACGCAGTATTTT. This rearrangement joins TRBV29-1 to TRBJ2-3, with TRBD1 as a possible D gene (5 bases). Trimming removed 2 bases at V and 0 bases at J, with 9 bases between. CDR1 SQVTM and CDR2 ANQGSEA come from the germline V gene. The CDR3 covers 14 residues.

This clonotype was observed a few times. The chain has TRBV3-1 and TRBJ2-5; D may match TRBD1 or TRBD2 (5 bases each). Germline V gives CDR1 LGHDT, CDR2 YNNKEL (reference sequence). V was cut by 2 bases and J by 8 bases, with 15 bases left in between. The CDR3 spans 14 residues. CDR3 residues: CASSQQTASLTQYF. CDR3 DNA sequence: TGTGCCAGCAGCCAACAGACAGCTAGCCTCACCCAGTACTTC.

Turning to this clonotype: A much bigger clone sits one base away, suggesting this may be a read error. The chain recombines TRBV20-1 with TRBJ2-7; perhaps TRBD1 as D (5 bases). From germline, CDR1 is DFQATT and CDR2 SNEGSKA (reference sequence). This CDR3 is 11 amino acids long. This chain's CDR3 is CSARRGYERYF. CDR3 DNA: TGCAGTGCTAGAAGGGGCTACGAGCGGTACTTC.

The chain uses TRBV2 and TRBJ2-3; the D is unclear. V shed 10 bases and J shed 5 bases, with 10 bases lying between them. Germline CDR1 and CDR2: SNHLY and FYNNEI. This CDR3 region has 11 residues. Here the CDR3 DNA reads TGTGCCAAATCGACTGGAGATACGCAGTATTTT. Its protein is CAKSTGDTQYF. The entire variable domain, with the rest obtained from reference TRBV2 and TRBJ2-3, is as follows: EPEVTQTPSHQVTQMGQEVILRCVPISNHLYFYWYRQILGQKVEFLVSFYNNEISEKSEIFDDQFSVERPDGSNFTLKIRSTKLEDSAMYFCAKSTGDTQYFGPGTRLTVL.

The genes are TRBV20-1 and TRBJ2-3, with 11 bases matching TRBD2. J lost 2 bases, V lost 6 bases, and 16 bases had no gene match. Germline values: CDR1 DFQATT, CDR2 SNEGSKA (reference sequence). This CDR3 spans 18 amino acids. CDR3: CSASGLAGMGGYTDTQYF. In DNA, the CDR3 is TGCAGTGCATCAGGACTAGCGGGTATGGGGGGGTACACAGATACGCAGTATTTT.

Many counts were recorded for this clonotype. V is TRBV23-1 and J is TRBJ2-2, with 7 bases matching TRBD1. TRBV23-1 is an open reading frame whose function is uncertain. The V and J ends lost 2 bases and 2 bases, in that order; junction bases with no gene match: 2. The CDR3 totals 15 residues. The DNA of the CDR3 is TGCGCCAGCAGTCAAAGGGGGCCAAACACCGGGGAGCTGTTTTTT. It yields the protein CASSQRGPNTGELFF.

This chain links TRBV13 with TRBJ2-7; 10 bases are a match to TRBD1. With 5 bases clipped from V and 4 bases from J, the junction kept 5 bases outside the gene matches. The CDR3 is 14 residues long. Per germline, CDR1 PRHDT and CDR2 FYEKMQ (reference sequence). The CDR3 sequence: CASSRGQGGYEQYF. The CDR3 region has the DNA TGTGCCAGCAGCCGAGGACAGGGGGGGTACGAGCAGTACTTC.

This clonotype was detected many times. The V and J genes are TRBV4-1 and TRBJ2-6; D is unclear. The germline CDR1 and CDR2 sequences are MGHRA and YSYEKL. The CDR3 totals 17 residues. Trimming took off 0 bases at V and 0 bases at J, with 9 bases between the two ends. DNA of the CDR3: TGCGCCAGCAGCCAAGAGGGCGGCCTCTCTGGGGCCAACGTCCTGACTTTC. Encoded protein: CASSQEGGLSGANVLTF.

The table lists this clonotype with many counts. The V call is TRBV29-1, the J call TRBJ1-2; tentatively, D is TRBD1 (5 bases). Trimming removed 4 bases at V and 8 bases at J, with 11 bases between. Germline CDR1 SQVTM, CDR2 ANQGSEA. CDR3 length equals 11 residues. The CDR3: CSVVQGGGYTF. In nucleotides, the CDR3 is TGCAGCGTTGTCCAGGGAGGCGGCTACACCTTC.

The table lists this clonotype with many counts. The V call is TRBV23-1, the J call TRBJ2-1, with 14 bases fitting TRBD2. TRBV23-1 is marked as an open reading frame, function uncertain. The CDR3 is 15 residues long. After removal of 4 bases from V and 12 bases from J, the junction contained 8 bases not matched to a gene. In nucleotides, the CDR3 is TGCGCCAGCAGTCTCCCCGGGACTAGCGGGAGTGGGCAGTTCTTC. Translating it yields CASSLPGTSGSGQFF.

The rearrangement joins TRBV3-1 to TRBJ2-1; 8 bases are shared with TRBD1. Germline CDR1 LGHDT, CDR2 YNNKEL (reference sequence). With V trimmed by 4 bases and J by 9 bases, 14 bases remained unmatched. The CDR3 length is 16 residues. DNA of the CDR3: TGTGCCAGCAGCCTCTTAAGGACAGGGAGTGGGGTTGAGCAGTTCTTC. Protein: CASSLLRTGSGVEQFF.

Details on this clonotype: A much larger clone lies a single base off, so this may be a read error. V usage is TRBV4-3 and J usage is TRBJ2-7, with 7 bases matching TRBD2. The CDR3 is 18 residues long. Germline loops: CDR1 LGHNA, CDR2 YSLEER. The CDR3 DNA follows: TGCGCCAGCAGCAAAGAGCCGGGACTACAATCGAGCTCCTACGGGCAGTACTTC. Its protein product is CASSKEPGLQSSSYGQYF.

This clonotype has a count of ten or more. CDR3 residues: CASSLAASGDNEQFF. DNA for the CDR3: TGTGCCAGCAGCTTGGCGGCTAGCGGAGATAATGAGCAGTTCTTC. V usage is TRBV5-6 and J usage is TRBJ2-1, with 7 bases fitting TRBD2. CDR3 length: 15 amino acids. The V gene's germline CDR1 is SGHDT and CDR2 YYEEEE. The V and J ends lost 0 bases and 7 bases, in that order; junction bases with no gene match: 7.

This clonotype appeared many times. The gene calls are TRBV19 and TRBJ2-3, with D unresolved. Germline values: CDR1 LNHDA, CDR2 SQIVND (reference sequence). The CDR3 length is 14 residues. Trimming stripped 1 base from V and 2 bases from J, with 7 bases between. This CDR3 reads CASSIGGTTDTQYF. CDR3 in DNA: TGTGCCAGTAGTATAGGCGGAACCACAGATACGCAGTATTTT.